This entry describes one TCR beta chain. Its cognate antigen has yet to be identified. Base qualities were left out, and no much larger clone turns up one base away. This sample is part of a study of T cell responses to AZD1222 COVID-19 vaccine (dated by TCRdb to 2020 to 2023). Notes on the research overall: A total of over 230 trial participants underwent TCR sequencing, of whom about 200 had received two doses of AZD1222 and around 26 had received two doses of the MenACWY control vaccine. Enrollment into the trials was organized by age into subgroups of 18-55, 56-69 and 70-plus years, and those subgroups contained roughly 150, 30 and 60 TCR-sequenced participants, respectively. Overall study results and their limits: Conclusions about previously exposed vaccinees are limited because only 6 or 7 AZD1222 recipients were SARS-CoV-2 seropositive at baseline. The vaccine-associated CD4 TCRs covered the entire spike protein, and the dominant responses fell in regions 160-218 and 743-854. Spike-specific TCR breadth and depth rose significantly after two AZD1222 doses compared with day 0 and with MenACWY recipients. Most participants were white British and females outnumbered males, and the authors suggested that clonal diversity may have been underestimated. The 56-69-year group was small, and its depth increase did not reach significance, likely because of low power. Because no day 14 peak-response samples were available, the repertoires could be characterized only after the peak T cell response. Reportedly, close to half of the unique spike-specific TCRs recognized epitopes lying outside the regions that are mutated in the B.1.351 and B.1.1.7 variants.

As encoded in the germline V gene, CDR1 is MDHEN while CDR2 is SYDVKM. Spanning cysteine to phenylalanine, the CDR3 consists of 13 amino acids. Only the CDR3 DNA is retained, 39 bases long and in frame from the first base. V lost 5 bases and J lost 4 bases; the stretch between them is 12 bases long. The time point label of this sample denotes: baseline before first vaccination. The treatment or condition label for this specimen denotes: meningococcal conjugate vaccine given as trial control. The vaccinee samples were drawn from two UK trials, COV001 and COV002, one of which was a single-blind randomized controlled phase 2/3 trial testing AZD1222 (ChAdOx1 nCoV-19) in healthy adults. For TCRbeta chain sequencing, PBMC samples were collected from trial participants at day 0 and at day 28 after the second dose. The CDR3 regions of human TCRbeta chains were analyzed by immunosequencing. The source study handled its data this way. Repertoire TCRs were matched against a reference library of SARS-CoV-2-specific TCRs generated with the MIRA antigen-specificity platform. Breadth was defined as the fraction of unique TCRs that were SARS-CoV-2-associated, and depth was defined as the fraction of total T cells that were SARS-CoV-2-associated. Using the MIRA data, each spike-specific TCR was assigned both to the spike region to which the TCR was reactive and to a CD4 or CD8 class. Log10-transformed breadth and depth values were compared by one-way ANOVA with Sidak's multiple comparisons tests. The table was pulled from immuneACCESS by TCRdb, which kept in-frame rearrangements only. Such tables lose some clones; where checked, under half of the loss comes from unresolved V genes, and the rest has no known cause. The D gene and trimming were derived from the DNA, and the V and J assignments and clone size from that table. The sample has 200,000 or so clones on record, about 87% of them singletons. Jointly, the top ten make up less than 3% of the sample.

The input for sequencing was peripheral blood, taken on day 0 of MenACWY control vaccination. The sequence is built from TRBV28 and TRBJ2-7, and perhaps TRBD2 as D gene, on 5 matching bases. This sequence originates from an adult in good health. Here is the DNA: TGTGCCAGCAGTCCCTCCCTAGCTTACGAGCAGTACTTC. Protein translation: CASSPSLAYEQYF.